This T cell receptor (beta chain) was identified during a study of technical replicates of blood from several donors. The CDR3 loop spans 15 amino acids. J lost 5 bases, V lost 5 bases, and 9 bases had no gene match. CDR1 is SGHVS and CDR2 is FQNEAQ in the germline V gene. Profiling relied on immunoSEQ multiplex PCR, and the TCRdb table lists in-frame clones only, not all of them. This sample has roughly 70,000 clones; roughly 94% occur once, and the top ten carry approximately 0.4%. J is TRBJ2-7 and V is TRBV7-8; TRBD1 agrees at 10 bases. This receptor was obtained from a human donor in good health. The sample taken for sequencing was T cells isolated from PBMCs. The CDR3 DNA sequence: TGTGCCAGCAGCCTAAGGACAGGGGGGCTTGACGAGCAGTACTTC. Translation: CASSLRTGGLDEQYF.